Below, one T cell receptor beta chain is given with its context. The antigen is unknown. Each contributor possessed a minimum of one pre-ART and a minimum of two post-ART PBMC samples. Before DNA extraction, about 1-11 million cryopreserved PBMC were held in the samples. This sample was taken from a study of long-term antiretroviral therapy in people with HIV. Study-level findings and limits: Before ART, certain clones expanded, and these dominated the repertoire at all time points.

Germline CDR1 and CDR2: SNHLY and FYNNEI. With V trimmed by 6 bases and J by 0 bases, 8 bases remained unmatched. The CDR3 is made up of 17 amino acids. Version v3.0 of the immunoSEQ assay was performed at survey level. TCRdb keeps only in-frame clones here, not all; method: immunoSEQ multiplex PCR. The sample carries 25,000 to 35,000 clones, about 94% recorded once. This clonotype was obtained from a woman aged 40 to 55 with HIV. This specimen was unsorted PBMCs, taken around 6.3 years after starting antiretroviral therapy. The rearrangement links TRBV2 to TRBJ2-2, with 9 positions matching TRBD1. The CDR3 DNA is TGTGCCAGCAGCGTACAGGGGGCGGGCGCGAACACCGGGGAGCTGTTTTTT. Protein sequence: CASSVQGAGANTGELFF.